These 30 T cell receptor beta chains share one sample of origin, sequenced in a study of blood T cell repertoires in COVID-19. This table comes from immunoSEQ multiplex PCR, and its TCRdb copy is limited to in-frame clones, with some not included. The repertoire includes fewer than 200,000 clones, approximately 91% of them detected once, and about 4.9% sits in the top ten. Sample: peripheral blood. Receptor source: a man aged 18-30 years with COVID-19, enrolled during active disease.

The chain carries TRBV5-1 and TRBJ2-1; D unresolved. This CDR3 region has 15 residues. Trimming left V 0 bases short and J 0 bases short, with 7 bases between. CDR1 SGHRS and CDR2 YFSETQ come from the germline V gene. The CDR3 region is CASSLGSYSYNEQFF. In DNA form, the CDR3 reads TGCGCCAGCAGCTTGGGATCCTACTCCTACAATGAGCAGTTCTTC.

The V call is TRBV14, the J call TRBJ1-2; D not resolved. The CDR3 spans 14 residues. Germline V gene sequence: CDR1 SGHDN, CDR2 FVKESK. With 1 base removed from V and 10 bases from J, the gap between germline ends came to 16 bases. Written as DNA, the CDR3 is TGTGCCAGCAGCCAAGTTTCCCCGAGCCTTTTCTACACCTTC. Translating it yields CASSQVSPSLFYTF.

The chain is built from TRBV7-8 and TRBJ2-7; D perhaps matches TRBD2 (6 bases). Trimming removed 2 bases from V and 0 bases from J, with 11 bases in between. Per germline, CDR1 SGHVS and CDR2 FQNEAQ. The CDR3 runs 15 residues. In DNA form, the CDR3 reads TGTGCCAGCAGCTTACGCCGGGGGAGCTCCTACGAGCAGTACTTC. This translates into CASSLRRGSSYEQYF. Filled out from reference TRBV7-8 and TRBJ2-7, the complete variable domain reads GAGVSQSPRYKVAKRGQDVALRCDPISGHVSLFWYQQALGQGPEFLTYFQNEAQLDKSGLPSDRFFAERPEGSVSTLKIQRTQQEDSAVYLCASSLRRGSSYEQYFGPGTRLTVT.

The chain is built from TRBV4-1 and TRBJ2-3, with 15 bases aligning to TRBD2. Germline-derived CDR1 and CDR2 are MGHRA and YSYEKL. Germline trimming cut 4 bases from V and 5 bases from J; bases unmatched to any gene: 13. The CDR3 spans 19 residues. Here the CDR3 DNA reads TGCGCCAGCAGCCTCATTGGACTAGCGGGAGGGCCTGGGAAAGATACGCAGTATTTT. It yields the protein CASSLIGLAGGPGKDTQYF.

V gene TRBV14 combines with J gene TRBJ2-3; the match to TRBD2 covers 7 bases. The CDR3 is 19 amino acids. Germline CDR1 SGHDN, CDR2 FVKESK. The trim removed 1 base at V and 2 bases at J, leaving 15 bases unmatched. In nucleotides, the CDR3 is TGTGCCAGCAGCCAAGGGCTATGGAAGAGCGGGGACTACACAGATACGCAGTATTTT. This translates into CASSQGLWKSGDYTDTQYF.

In this sample, this clone turned up once. The chain combines TRBV19 with TRBJ1-1, with 7 bases matching TRBD1. V lost 5 bases and J lost 0; bases outside the gene matches: 0. Germline CDR1 reads LNHDA; CDR2 reads SQIVND (reference sequence). This CDR3 has 13 amino acids. CDR3 sequence: CASSGTVNTEAFF. CDR3 DNA: TGTGCCAGTAGTGGGACAGTGAACACTGAAGCTTTCTTT. Full variable domain (missing parts from reference TRBV19 and TRBJ1-1): DGGITQSPKYLFRKEGQNVTLSCEQNLNHDAMYWYRQDPGQGLRLIYYSQIVNDFQKGDIAEGYSVSREKKESFPLTVTSAQKNPTAFYLCASSGTVNTEAFFGQGTRLTVV.

The CDR3 sequence: CASSVLAGGRNEQFF. The CDR3 DNA follows: TGTGCCAGCAGCGTACTGGCGGGAGGTCGAAATGAGCAGTTCTTC. The genes are TRBV9 and TRBJ2-1, with 8 nucleotides matching TRBD2. V lost 1 base and J lost 7; bases outside the gene matches: 7. Germline V CDR1 and CDR2: SGDLS, YYNGEE. This CDR3 is 15 amino acids long. Drawing the rest from reference TRBV9 and TRBJ2-1, the complete variable domain is DSGVTQTPKHLITATGQRVTLRCSPRSGDLSVYWYQQSLDQGLQFLIQYYNGEERAKGNILERFSAQQFPDLHSELNLSSLELGDSALYFCASSVLAGGRNEQFFGPGTRLTVL.

The CDR3 DNA sequence: TGTGCCAGTAGTAGAGGACGGGGGGGGACCTACAATGAGCAGTTCTTC. This sequence encodes CASSRGRGGTYNEQFF. This chain links TRBV19 with TRBJ2-1; TRBD2 agrees at 8 bases. Per the germline V gene, CDR1 is LNHDA and CDR2 is SQIVND (reference sequence). This CDR3 spans 16 amino acids. J gave up 2 bases and V 4 bases, and 7 bases lay outside the gene matches.

The rearrangement joins TRBV5-1 to TRBJ2-3, with 12 positions matching TRBD2. V trimming: 4 bases; J trimming: 5 bases; junction bases outside the gene matches: 8. The germline gives CDR1 SGHRS, CDR2 YFSETQ. The CDR3 runs to 16 residues. Here the CDR3 DNA reads TGCGCCAGCAGCCCCGCTAGCGGGAGGGCAGGAGATACGCAGTATTTT. Protein: CASSPASGRAGDTQYF.

The gene calls are TRBV28 and TRBJ2-1; TRBD2 matches 12 bases. Germline V gene data show CDR1 as MDHEN and CDR2 as SYDVKM. V lost 6 bases to trimming and J lost 9 bases; unmatched junction nucleotides: 9. This CDR3 has 15 amino acids. The DNA for the CDR3 is TGTGCCAGCAGGCCGACTAGCGGGAGAAGAAGTGAGCAGTTCTTC. Its protein is CASRPTSGRRSEQFF.

The chain couples TRBV25-1 to TRBJ2-2, with TRBD2 matching 11 bases. The CDR3 covers 16 residues. From germline, CDR1 is MGHDK and CDR2 SYGVNS. Losses at the gene ends were 3 bases for V and 5 bases for J; bases not matched to a gene: 5. The CDR3 sequence is CASSDLAGGRTGELFF. CDR3 sequence (DNA): TGTGCCAGCAGTGATTTAGCGGGAGGGAGGACCGGGGAGCTGTTTTTT.

The gene calls are TRBV3-1 (or the pseudogene TRBV3-2) and TRBJ2-7, with 10 bases matching TRBD2. Germline V gene lookup returns CDR1 LGHDT and CDR2 YNNKEL (reference sequence). The CDR3 consists of 17 residues. The V and J ends lost 0 bases and 6 bases, in that order; junction bases with no gene match: 11. The CDR3: CASSQEYSGRNPIEQYF. CDR3 nucleotide sequence: TGTGCCAGCAGCCAAGAATATAGCGGGAGGAACCCTATCGAGCAGTACTTC.

The sample holds one count of this clone. The V and J genes are TRBV7-9 and TRBJ2-1; the match to TRBD2 covers 7 bases. This CDR3 spans 16 amino acids. Looked up from germline, CDR1 is SEHNR and CDR2 is FQNEAQ (reference sequence). Trimming cost V 5 bases and J 0 bases; bases outside gene matches: 7. The CDR3 DNA sequence: TGTGCCAGCAGCAAACGACGGACTAGCTCCTACAATGAGCAGTTCTTC. Its translation is CASSKRRTSSYNEQFF. Full variable domain (missing parts from reference TRBV7-9 and TRBJ2-1): DTGVSQNPRHKITKRGQNVTFRCDPISEHNRLYWYRQTLGQGPEFLTYFQNEAQLEKSRLLSDRFSAERPKGSFSTLEIQRTEQGDSAMYLCASSKRRTSSYNEQFFGPGTRLTVL.

J is TRBJ1-5 and V is TRBV19, with TRBD1 as a possible D gene (6 bases). The CDR3 length is 17 residues. V was trimmed by 6 bases and J by 0 bases, leaving 18 bases between them. Germline V gene lookup returns CDR1 LNHDA and CDR2 SQIVND (reference sequence). CDR3 bases: TGTGCCAGTAGGGGTCTGACGAGGGGGAATAGCAATCAGCCCCAGCATTTT. It encodes CASRGLTRGNSNQPQHF.

The V call is TRBV27, the J call TRBJ2-7, with a weak D call TRBD2 (5 bases). The germline V gene has CDR1 MNHEY and CDR2 SMNVEV (reference sequence). This CDR3 contains 13 residues. Between the trimmed V and J ends, which lost 10 bases and 6 bases, there was a span of 19 bases. This CDR3 reads CATVGPAAGEQYF. CDR3 nucleotide sequence: TGTGCCACCGTCGGCCCAGCGGCGGGCGAGCAGTACTTC.

V gene TRBV28 combines with J gene TRBJ2-2, with a tentative D call TRBD2 (6 bases). This CDR3 has 15 amino acids. Germline V gene data show CDR1 as MDHEN and CDR2 as SYDVKM. V gave up 7 bases and J gave up 4 bases, with 16 bases separating them. DNA for the CDR3: TGTGCCAGCACCCCGGCCGAGGAGGGCACCGGGGAGCTGTTTTTT. Its translation: CASTPAEEGTGELFF.

The chain couples TRBV6-4 to TRBJ2-1; D uncertain. Trimming took 2 bases from V and 9 from J, leaving 8 bases between them. The V gene's germline CDR1 is MRHNA and CDR2 SNTAGT. The CDR3 runs to 12 residues. In DNA, the CDR3 is TGTGCCAGCAGTGACGGGTCGGGTGAGCAGTTCTTC. Translated: CASSDGSGEQFF.

The V and J genes are TRBV10-2 and TRBJ1-1; D unclear. Trimming removed 3 bases at V and 4 bases at J, with 6 bases between. The CDR3 loop spans 12 amino acids. Germline lookup yields CDR1 WSHSY and CDR2 SAAADI. CDR3 amino acids: CASSESGTEAFF. The CDR3 DNA sequence: TGCGCCAGCAGTGAATCGGGCACTGAAGCTTTCTTT.

CDR3 sequence (DNA): TGCGCCAGCAGCTTGGGGGCTGGAGGGACCCAGTACTTC. Protein product: CASSLGAGGTQYF. The chain uses TRBV5-1 and TRBJ2-5; D might be TRBD2 (5 bases). Trimming left V 0 bases short and J 7 bases short, with 10 bases between. In germline, CDR1 is SGHRS, CDR2 YFSETQ. This CDR3 contains 13 residues. Filled out from reference TRBV5-1 and TRBJ2-5, the complete variable domain reads KAGVTQTPRYLIKTRGQQVTLSCSPISGHRSVSWYQQTPGQGLQFLFEYFSETQRNKGNFPGRFSGRQFSNSRSEMNVSTLELGDSALYLCASSLGAGGTQYFGPGTRLLVL.

This clone has only a few counts. The rearrangement links TRBV7-2 to TRBJ2-7, with D possibly being TRBD2 (6 bases). The germline V and J ends were trimmed by 5 bases and 1 base, with 18 bases remaining between them. Germline V gives CDR1 SGHTA, CDR2 FQGNSA. The CDR3 runs 16 residues. The CDR3 protein is CASSPTLASRSYEQYF. The DNA of the CDR3 is TGTGCCAGCAGCCCTACTCTAGCGTCCCGTTCCTACGAGCAGTACTTC.

The V and J genes are TRBV19 and TRBJ2-1, with TRBD2 as a possible D gene (5 bases). The CDR3 has 15 amino acids. Trimming took 1 base from V and 2 from J, leaving 9 bases between them. The germline V gene has CDR1 LNHDA and CDR2 SQIVND (reference sequence). The CDR3 region is CASSIGSGTYNEQFF. Here the CDR3 DNA reads TGTGCCAGTAGTATAGGGAGCGGAACCTACAATGAGCAGTTCTTC. The full variable domain, rest sourced from reference TRBV19 and TRBJ2-1, is DGGITQSPKYLFRKEGQNVTLSCEQNLNHDAMYWYRQDPGQGLRLIYYSQIVNDFQKGDIAEGYSVSREKKESFPLTVTSAQKNPTAFYLCASSIGSGTYNEQFFGPGTRLTVL.

The V gene is TRBV27, the J gene TRBJ2-7, with D maybe TRBD2 (5 bases). The CDR3 extends over 14 amino acids. V was trimmed by 2 bases and J by 1 base, leaving 9 bases between them. The germline CDR1 and CDR2 sequences are MNHEY and SMNVEV (reference sequence). Written as DNA, the CDR3 is TGTGCCAGCAGTTTACACCGGAGGTCCTACGAGCAGTACTTC. It yields the protein CASSLHRRSYEQYF.

The V gene is TRBV18, the J gene TRBJ1-2; D unresolved. The V gene's germline CDR1 is KGHSH and CDR2 LQKENI. V was cut by 2 bases and J by 7 bases, with 11 bases left in between. This CDR3 region has 13 residues. The CDR3 DNA reads as TGTGCCAGCTCACCAGGGCAGACGAGTGGCTACACCTTC. This encodes CASSPGQTSGYTF.

The rearrangement uses TRBV14 and TRBJ2-1; 12 nucleotides match TRBD2. The V and J ends lost 6 bases and 9 bases, in that order; junction bases with no gene match: 6. Germline-derived CDR1 and CDR2 are SGHDN and FVKESK. This CDR3 contains 14 residues. CDR3 region: CASRTSGSRSEQFF. The CDR3 region has the DNA TGTGCCAGCAGGACTAGCGGGAGTCGAAGTGAGCAGTTCTTC. Variable domain in full (rest from reference TRBV14 and TRBJ2-1): EAGVTQFPSHSVIEKGQTVTLRCDPISGHDNLYWYRRVMGKEIKFLLHFVKESKQDESGMPNNRFLAERTGGTYSTLKVQPAELEDSGVYFCASRTSGSRSEQFFGPGTRLTVL.

The V gene is TRBV7-2, the J gene TRBJ2-7, with 7 bases that match TRBD2. Germline lookup yields CDR1 SGHTA and CDR2 FQGNSA. CDR3 length equals 13 residues. The J segment lost 4 bases and the V segment lost 2 bases, leaving 2 bases of the junction unmatched. The CDR3 bases are TGTGCCAGCAGCTTACTGGGGGGGTACGAGCAGTACTTC. It encodes CASSLLGGYEQYF.

V is TRBV7-9 and J is TRBJ2-2, with TRBD1 matching 9 bases. V lost 5 bases and J lost 9; bases outside the gene matches: 10. Looked up from germline, CDR1 is SEHNR and CDR2 is FQNEAQ (reference sequence). This CDR3 is 15 amino acids long. CDR3: CASSQPRTGDRELFF. Here the CDR3 DNA reads TGTGCCAGCAGCCAACCCAGGACAGGGGACCGGGAGCTGTTTTTT. Together with reference TRBV7-9 and TRBJ2-2, the CDR3 gives the full variable domain: DTGVSQNPRHKITKRGQNVTFRCDPISEHNRLYWYRQTLGQGPEFLTYFQNEAQLEKSRLLSDRFSAERPKGSFSTLEIQRTEQGDSAMYLCASSQPRTGDRELFFGEGSRLTVL.

V gene TRBV7-8 combines with J gene TRBJ1-2; 7 bases fit TRBD1. J lost 7 bases, V lost 5 bases, and 10 bases had no gene match. Germline V CDR1 and CDR2: SGHVS, FQNEAQ. This CDR3 has 14 residues. The CDR3 region is CASSAMGQPGGYTF. Here the CDR3 DNA reads TGTGCCAGCAGCGCGATGGGACAGCCTGGTGGCTACACCTTC.

CDR3 nucleotides: TGTGCCAGCAGTATAACCGGGACATCGGAGCACATTCAGTACTTC. This codes for CASSITGTSEHIQYF. V gene TRBV28 combines with J gene TRBJ2-4; D might be TRBD1 (6 bases). The CDR3 totals 15 residues. V was clipped by 5 bases and J by 8 bases, with 19 bases between them. Germline V gene sequence: CDR1 MDHEN, CDR2 SYDVKM.

Here the CDR3 reads CATSRSGTYNEQFF. CDR3 sequence (DNA): TGTGCCACCAGTCGTAGCGGGACATACAATGAGCAGTTCTTC. V usage is TRBV24-1 and J usage is TRBJ2-1, with 8 bases fitting TRBD2. Germline V CDR1 and CDR2: KGHDR, SFDVKD. Trimming cost V 6 bases and J 4 bases; bases outside gene matches: 4. This CDR3 is 14 amino acids long.

The V call is TRBV28, the J call TRBJ1-5; D remains ambiguous. Germline assignment: CDR1 MDHEN and CDR2 SYDVKM. The CDR3 sequence is 15 residues long. Trimming cost V 3 bases and J 3 bases, with 12 bases left between them. CDR3 sequence: CASSLRVGFNQPQHF. The CDR3 DNA is TGTGCCAGCAGTTTGAGGGTTGGATTCAATCAGCCCCAGCATTTT.